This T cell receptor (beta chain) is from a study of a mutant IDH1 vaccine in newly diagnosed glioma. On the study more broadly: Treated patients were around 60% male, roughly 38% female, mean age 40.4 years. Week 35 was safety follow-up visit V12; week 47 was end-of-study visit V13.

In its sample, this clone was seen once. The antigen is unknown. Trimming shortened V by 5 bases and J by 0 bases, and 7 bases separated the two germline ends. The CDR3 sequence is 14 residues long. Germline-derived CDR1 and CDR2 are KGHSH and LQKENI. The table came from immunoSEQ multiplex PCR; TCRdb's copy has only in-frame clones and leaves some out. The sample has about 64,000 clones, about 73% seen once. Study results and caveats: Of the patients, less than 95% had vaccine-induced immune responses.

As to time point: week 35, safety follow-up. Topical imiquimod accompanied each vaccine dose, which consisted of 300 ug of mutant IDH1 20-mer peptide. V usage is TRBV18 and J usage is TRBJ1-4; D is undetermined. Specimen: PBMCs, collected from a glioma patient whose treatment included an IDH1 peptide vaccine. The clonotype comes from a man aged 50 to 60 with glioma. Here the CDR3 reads CASSRAATNEKLFF. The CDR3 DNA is TGTGCCAGCTCAAGGGCTGCAACTAATGAAAAACTGTTTTTT.